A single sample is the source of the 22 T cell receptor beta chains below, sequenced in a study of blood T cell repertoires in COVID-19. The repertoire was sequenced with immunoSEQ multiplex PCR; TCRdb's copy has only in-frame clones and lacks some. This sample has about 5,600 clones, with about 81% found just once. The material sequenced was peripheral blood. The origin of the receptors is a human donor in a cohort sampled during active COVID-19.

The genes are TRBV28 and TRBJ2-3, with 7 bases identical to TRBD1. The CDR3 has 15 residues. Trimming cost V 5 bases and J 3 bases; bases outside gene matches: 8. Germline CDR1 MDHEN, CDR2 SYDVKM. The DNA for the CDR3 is TGTGCCAGCAGTCTGACAGGGAGTGGTACAGATACGCAGTATTTT. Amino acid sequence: CASSLTGSGTDTQYF.

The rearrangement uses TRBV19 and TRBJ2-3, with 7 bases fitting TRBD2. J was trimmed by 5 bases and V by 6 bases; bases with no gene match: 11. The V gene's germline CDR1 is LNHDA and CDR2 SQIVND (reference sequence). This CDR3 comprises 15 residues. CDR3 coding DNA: TGTGCCAGTAGCCTCTCGCGGGAGACGCAAGATACGCAGTATTTT. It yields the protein CASSLSRETQDTQYF.

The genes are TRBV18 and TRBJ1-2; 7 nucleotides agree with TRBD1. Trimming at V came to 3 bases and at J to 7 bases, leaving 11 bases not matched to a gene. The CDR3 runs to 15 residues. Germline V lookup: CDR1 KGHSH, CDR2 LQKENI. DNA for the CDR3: TGTGCCAGCTCACCCCAGACAGGGCCGAGGGTTGGCTACACCTTC. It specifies CASSPQTGPRVGYTF. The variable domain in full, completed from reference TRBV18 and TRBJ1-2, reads NAGVMQNPRHLVRRRGQEARLRCSPMKGHSHVYWYRQLPEEGLKFMVYLQKENIIDESGMPKERFSAEFPKEGPSILRIQQVVRGDSAAYFCASSPQTGPRVGYTFGSGTRLTVV.

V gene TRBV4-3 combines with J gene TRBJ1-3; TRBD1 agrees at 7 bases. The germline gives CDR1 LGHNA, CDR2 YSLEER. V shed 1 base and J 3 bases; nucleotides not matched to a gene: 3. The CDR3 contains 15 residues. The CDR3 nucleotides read TGCGCCAGCAGCCAAGTGGCAGGGGGTGGAAACACCATATATTTT. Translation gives CASSQVAGGGNTIYF.

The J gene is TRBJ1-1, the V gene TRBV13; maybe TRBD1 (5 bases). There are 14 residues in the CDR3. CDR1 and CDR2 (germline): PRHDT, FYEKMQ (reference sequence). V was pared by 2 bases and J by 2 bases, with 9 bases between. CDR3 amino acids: CASSLRTLNTEAFF. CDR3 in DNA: TGTGCCAGCAGCTTAAGGACACTTAACACTGAAGCTTTCTTT. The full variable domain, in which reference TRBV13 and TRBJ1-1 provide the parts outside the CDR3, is AAGVIQSPRHLIKEKRETATLKCYPIPRHDTVYWYQQGPGQDPQFLISFYEKMQSDKGSIPDRFSAQQFSDYHSELNMSSLELGDSALYFCASSLRTLNTEAFFGQGTRLTVV.

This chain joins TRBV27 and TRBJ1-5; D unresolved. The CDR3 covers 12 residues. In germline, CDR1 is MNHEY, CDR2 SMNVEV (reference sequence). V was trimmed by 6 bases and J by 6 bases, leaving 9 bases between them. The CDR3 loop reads CASRAPGQPQHF. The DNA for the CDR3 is TGTGCCAGCAGGGCACCAGGTCAGCCCCAGCATTTT.

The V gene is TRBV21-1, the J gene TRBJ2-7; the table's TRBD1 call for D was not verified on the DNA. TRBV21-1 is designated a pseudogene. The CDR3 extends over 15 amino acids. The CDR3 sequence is CASSIRGVLVYEQYF. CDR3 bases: TGTGCCAGCAGCATCAGGGGCGTGCTGGTCTACGAGCAGTACTTC.

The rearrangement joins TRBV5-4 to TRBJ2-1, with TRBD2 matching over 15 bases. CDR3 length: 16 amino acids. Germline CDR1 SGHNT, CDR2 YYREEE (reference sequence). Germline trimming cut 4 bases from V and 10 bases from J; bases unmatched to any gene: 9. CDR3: CASSRRTSGRALEQFF. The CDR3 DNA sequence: TGTGCCAGCAGCAGACGGACTAGCGGGAGGGCTTTGGAGCAGTTCTTC.

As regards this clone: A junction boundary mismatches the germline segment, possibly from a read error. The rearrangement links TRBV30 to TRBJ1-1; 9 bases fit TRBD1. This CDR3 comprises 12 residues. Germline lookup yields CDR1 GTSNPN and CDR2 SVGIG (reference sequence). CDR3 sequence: CAWADRGTAGTF. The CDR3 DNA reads TGTGCCTGGGCCGACAGGGGGACCGCAGGAACCTTT.

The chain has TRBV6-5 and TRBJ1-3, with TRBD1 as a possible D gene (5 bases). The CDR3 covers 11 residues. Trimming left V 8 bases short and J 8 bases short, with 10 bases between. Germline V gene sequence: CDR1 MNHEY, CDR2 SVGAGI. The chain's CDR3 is CASGGEYTIYF. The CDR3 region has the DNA TGTGCCAGCGGGGGGGAGTACACCATATATTTT.

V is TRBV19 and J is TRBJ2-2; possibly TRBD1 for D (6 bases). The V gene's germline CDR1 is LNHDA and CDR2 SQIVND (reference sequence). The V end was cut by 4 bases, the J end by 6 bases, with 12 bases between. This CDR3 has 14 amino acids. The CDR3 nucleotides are TGTGCCAGTAGTACCGGGACAACGGCCGGGGAGCTGTTTTTT. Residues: CASSTGTTAGELFF. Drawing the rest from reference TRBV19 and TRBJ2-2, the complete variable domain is DGGITQSPKYLFRKEGQNVTLSCEQNLNHDAMYWYRQDPGQGLRLIYYSQIVNDFQKGDIAEGYSVSREKKESFPLTVTSAQKNPTAFYLCASSTGTTAGELFFGEGSRLTVL.

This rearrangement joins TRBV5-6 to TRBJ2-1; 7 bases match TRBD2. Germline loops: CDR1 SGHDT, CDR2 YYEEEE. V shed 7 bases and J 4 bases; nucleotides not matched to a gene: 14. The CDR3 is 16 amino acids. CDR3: CASHVGGPMGYNEQFF. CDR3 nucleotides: TGTGCCAGCCATGTGGGAGGGCCTATGGGGTACAATGAGCAGTTCTTC. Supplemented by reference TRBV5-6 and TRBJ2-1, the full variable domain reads DAGVTQSPTHLIKTRGQQVTLRCSPKSGHDTVSWYQQALGQGPQFIFQYYEEEERQRGNFPDRFSGHQFPNYSSELNVNALLLGDSALYLCASHVGGPMGYNEQFFGPGTRLTVL.

DNA for the CDR3: TGTGCCAGCAGTTCTCTAGCGGGTTCCTACGAGCAGTACTTC. Encoded protein: CASSSLAGSYEQYF. The genes are TRBV27 and TRBJ2-7; 8 bases match TRBD2. V dropped 4 bases and J dropped 1; count of bases not matched to a gene: 3. This CDR3 comprises 14 residues. Looked up from germline, CDR1 is MNHEY and CDR2 is SMNVEV (reference sequence).

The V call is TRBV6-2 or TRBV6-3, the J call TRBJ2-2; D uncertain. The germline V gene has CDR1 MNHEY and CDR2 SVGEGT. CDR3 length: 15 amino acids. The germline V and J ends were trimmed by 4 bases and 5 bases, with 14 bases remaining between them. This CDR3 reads CASSLDSAGTGELFF. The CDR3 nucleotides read TGTGCCAGCAGTTTAGACTCGGCCGGGACCGGGGAGCTGTTTTTT.

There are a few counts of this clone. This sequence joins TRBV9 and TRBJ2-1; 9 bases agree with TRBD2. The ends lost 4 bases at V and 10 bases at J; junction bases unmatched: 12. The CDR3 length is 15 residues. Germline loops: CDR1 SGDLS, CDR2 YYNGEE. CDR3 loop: CASSISGLAGREQFF. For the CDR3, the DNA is TGTGCCAGCAGCATTAGCGGGCTAGCGGGACGGGAGCAGTTCTTC.

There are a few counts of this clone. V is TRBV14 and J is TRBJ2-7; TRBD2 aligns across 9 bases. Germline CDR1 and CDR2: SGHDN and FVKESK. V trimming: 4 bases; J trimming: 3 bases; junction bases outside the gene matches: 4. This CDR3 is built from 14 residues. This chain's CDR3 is CASSRSGSVYEQYF. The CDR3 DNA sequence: TGTGCCAGCAGCCGTAGCGGGAGTGTCTACGAGCAGTACTTC. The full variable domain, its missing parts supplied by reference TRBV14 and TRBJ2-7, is EAGVTQFPSHSVIEKGQTVTLRCDPISGHDNLYWYRRVMGKEIKFLLHFVKESKQDESGMPNNRFLAERTGGTYSTLKVQPAELEDSGVYFCASSRSGSVYEQYFGPGTRLTVT.

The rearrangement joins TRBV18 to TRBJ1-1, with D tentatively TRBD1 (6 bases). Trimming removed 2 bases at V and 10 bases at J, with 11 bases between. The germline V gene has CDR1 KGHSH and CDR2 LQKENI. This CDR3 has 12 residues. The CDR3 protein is CASSPSQGRAFF. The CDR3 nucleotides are TGTGCCAGCTCACCATCTCAGGGGAGAGCTTTCTTT.

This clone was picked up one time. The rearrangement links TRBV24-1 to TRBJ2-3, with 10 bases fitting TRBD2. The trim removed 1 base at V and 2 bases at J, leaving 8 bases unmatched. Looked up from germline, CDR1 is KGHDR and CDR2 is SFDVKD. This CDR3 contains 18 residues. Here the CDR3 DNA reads TGTGCCACCAGTGATTTTGGCCTTCTAGCGGGAGCCACAGATACGCAGTATTTT. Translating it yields CATSDFGLLAGATDTQYF.

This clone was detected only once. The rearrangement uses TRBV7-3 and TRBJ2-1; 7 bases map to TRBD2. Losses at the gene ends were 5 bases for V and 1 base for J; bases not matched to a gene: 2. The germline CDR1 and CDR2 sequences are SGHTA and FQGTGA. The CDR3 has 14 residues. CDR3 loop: CASSQAGSYNEQFF. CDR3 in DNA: TGTGCCAGCAGCCAAGCGGGATCCTACAATGAGCAGTTCTTC.

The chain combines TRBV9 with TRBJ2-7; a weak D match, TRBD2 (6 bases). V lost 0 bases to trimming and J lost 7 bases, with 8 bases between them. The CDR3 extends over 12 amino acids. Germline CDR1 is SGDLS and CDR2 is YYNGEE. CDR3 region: CASSVAGVEQYF. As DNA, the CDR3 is TGTGCCAGCAGCGTAGCGGGGGTTGAGCAGTACTTC. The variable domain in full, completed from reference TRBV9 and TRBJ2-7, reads DSGVTQTPKHLITATGQRVTLRCSPRSGDLSVYWYQQSLDQGLQFLIQYYNGEERAKGNILERFSAQQFPDLHSELNLSSLELGDSALYFCASSVAGVEQYFGPGTRLTVT.

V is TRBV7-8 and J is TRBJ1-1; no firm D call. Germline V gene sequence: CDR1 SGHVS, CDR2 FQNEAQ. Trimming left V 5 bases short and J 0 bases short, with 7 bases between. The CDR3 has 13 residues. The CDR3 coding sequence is TGTGCCAGCAGCCCTTTTCTGAACACTGAAGCTTTCTTT. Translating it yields CASSPFLNTEAFF. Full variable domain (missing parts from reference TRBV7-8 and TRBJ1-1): GAGVSQSPRYKVAKRGQDVALRCDPISGHVSLFWYQQALGQGPEFLTYFQNEAQLDKSGLPSDRFFAERPEGSVSTLKIQRTQQEDSAVYLCASSPFLNTEAFFGQGTRLTVV.

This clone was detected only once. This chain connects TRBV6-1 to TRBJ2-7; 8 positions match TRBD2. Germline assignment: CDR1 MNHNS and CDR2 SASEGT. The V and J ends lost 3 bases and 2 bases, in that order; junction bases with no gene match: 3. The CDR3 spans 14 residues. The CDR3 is CASSDGAGAYEQYF. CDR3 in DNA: TGTGCCAGCAGTGACGGAGCGGGAGCCTACGAGCAGTACTTC.